The 19 T cell receptor beta chains below were found in one sample sequenced in a study of CD8+ T cells in alopecia areata. Treatment meaning: oral pan-JAK inhibitor, 5-10 mg twice daily. Sequencing templates came from extracted RNA that was reverse transcribed into cDNA. Data came from immunoSEQ multiplex PCR; TCRdb stores just in-frame clones and leaves some out. The repertoire consists of 110,000 or so clones, with less than 60% occurring once and the leading ten covering more than 3%. Sequenced material: CD4+ T cells sorted from blood, taken at week 24, from a patient treated with tofacitinib. Receptor source: a human donor with alopecia areata.

V and J are TRBV18 and TRBJ2-6, with D unresolved. V lost 5 bases and J lost 4, with 9 bases in between. Germline assignment: CDR1 KGHSH and CDR2 LQKENI. This CDR3 is built from 14 residues. CDR3 protein: CASSTSSGANVLTF. CDR3 nucleotides: TGTGCCAGCTCAACATCATCCGGGGCCAACGTCCTGACTTTC. Based on the CDR3 plus reference TRBV18 and TRBJ2-6, the full variable domain is NAGVMQNPRHLVRRRGQEARLRCSPMKGHSHVYWYRQLPEEGLKFMVYLQKENIIDESGMPKERFSAEFPKEGPSILRIQQVVRGDSAAYFCASSTSSGANVLTFGAGSRLTVL.

The rearrangement links TRBV18 to TRBJ2-5, with 10 bases fitting TRBD2. The J segment lost 5 bases and the V segment lost 2 bases, leaving 5 bases of the junction unmatched. Per the germline V gene, CDR1 is KGHSH and CDR2 is LQKENI. The CDR3 covers 15 residues. The CDR3 is CASSPSAGGLETQYF. DNA of the CDR3: TGTGCCAGCTCACCATCAGCGGGGGGGTTGGAGACCCAGTACTTC.

The chain carries TRBV18 and TRBJ1-4; 7 bases are a match to TRBD1. J lost 14 bases, V lost 0 bases, and 15 bases had no gene match. Germline assignment: CDR1 KGHSH and CDR2 LQKENI. CDR3 length: 16 residues. CDR3 protein: CASSPPAGQFVKRLFF. The DNA for the CDR3 is TGTGCCAGCTCACCACCGGCGGGACAGTTCGTGAAAAGGCTGTTTTTT.

This chain joins TRBV6-5 and TRBJ1-6; possibly TRBD1 for D (5 bases). Germline V CDR1 and CDR2: MNHEY, SVGAGI. CDR3 length: 14 amino acids. V was clipped by 0 bases and J by 7 bases, with 7 bases between them. This CDR3 is CASSYSEGNSPLHF. The CDR3 bases are TGTGCCAGCAGTTACTCGGAGGGGAATTCACCCCTCCACTTT.

A few counts support this clone. The chain links TRBV9 to TRBJ2-2, with D unclear. Germline V gene data show CDR1 as SGDLS and CDR2 as YYNGEE. The CDR3 extends over 15 amino acids. V dropped 4 bases and J dropped 7 bases, with 17 bases sitting between them. CDR3 in amino acids: CASSSQPSPDGELFF. The CDR3 DNA sequence: TGTGCCAGCAGCTCGCAGCCTAGTCCTGACGGGGAGCTGTTTTTT.

This chain uses TRBV5-6 with TRBJ2-1; 13 nucleotides match TRBD2. The CDR3 has 15 residues. Germline trimming cut 4 bases from V and 7 bases from J; bases unmatched to any gene: 5. CDR1 SGHDT and CDR2 YYEEEE come from the germline V gene. CDR3 region: CASSPGLAGTNEQFF. For the CDR3, the DNA is TGTGCCAGCAGCCCGGGACTAGCGGGGACTAATGAGCAGTTCTTC.

V and J are TRBV5-6 and TRBJ1-4, with 7 bases identical to TRBD1. The CDR3 is 17 amino acids. V was clipped by 3 bases and J by 2 bases; unmatched bases: 10. The germline CDR1 and CDR2 sequences are SGHDT and YYEEEE. Here the CDR3 DNA reads TGTGCCAGCAGCTATATAAACAGGGGCTTTACTAATGAAAAACTGTTTTTT. It codes for CASSYINRGFTNEKLFF.

The V and J genes are TRBV7-9 and TRBJ2-7; TRBD2 might be the D (6 bases). This CDR3 spans 16 amino acids. The germline V gene has CDR1 SEHNR and CDR2 FQNEAQ (reference sequence). The V end lost 3 bases, the J end lost 3 bases, and 18 bases lay between the germline ends. CDR3 sequence reads: CASSLTSRGDGYEQYF. The CDR3 DNA reads TGTGCCAGCAGCTTGACATCGCGCGGGGATGGCTACGAGCAGTACTTC.

The CDR3 loop reads CASSSRLAGSYEQYF. In nucleotides, the CDR3 is TGTGCCAGCAGTTCCCGACTAGCGGGGAGCTACGAGCAGTACTTC. The chain combines TRBV6-5 with TRBJ2-7; 11 bases match TRBD2. Germline V gene sequence: CDR1 MNHEY, CDR2 SVGAGI. V was pared by 4 bases and J by 3 bases, with 5 bases of the junction left unmatched. This CDR3 region has 15 residues.

This chain links TRBV19 with TRBJ1-3; D gene uncertain. V shed 7 bases and J shed 0 bases, with 16 bases lying between them. CDR3 length equals 16 residues. Germline assignment: CDR1 LNHDA and CDR2 SQIVND (reference sequence). Here the CDR3 reads CASTRPRASSGNTIYF. The CDR3 DNA reads as TGTGCCAGTACCCGACCCCGGGCCAGCTCTGGAAACACCATATATTTT.

There are a few counts of this clone. The V and J genes are TRBV29-1 and TRBJ1-2; D may be TRBD1 (6 bases). The CDR3 covers 13 residues. The germline V gene encodes CDR1 SQVTM and CDR2 ANQGSEA. Trimming stripped 3 bases from V and 4 bases from J, with 12 bases between. CDR3: CSVDRDNGYGYTF. CDR3 sequence (DNA): TGCAGCGTTGACAGGGACAACGGCTATGGCTACACCTTC. The variable domain in full, completed from reference TRBV29-1 and TRBJ1-2, reads SAVISQKPSRDICQRGTSLTIQCQVDSQVTMMFWYRQQPGQSLTLIATANQGSEATYESGFVIDKFPISRPNLTFSTLTVSNMSPEDSSIYLCSVDRDNGYGYTFGSGTRLTVV.

CDR3: CASSFPAEETQYF. In DNA, the CDR3 is TGTGCCAGCAGCTTCCCTGCGGAAGAGACCCAGTACTTC. This chain connects TRBV7-2 to TRBJ2-5; unclear D gene. V was cut by 3 bases and J by 3 bases, with 8 bases left in between. The germline CDR1 and CDR2 sequences are SGHTA and FQGNSA. The CDR3 has 13 amino acids.

The rearrangement links TRBV9 to TRBJ2-1, with D tentatively TRBD1 (6 bases). V lost 0 bases, J lost 6 bases, and 13 bases lay in between. Germline V CDR1 and CDR2: SGDLS, YYNGEE. The CDR3 runs 15 residues. The CDR3 DNA is TGTGCCAGCAGCGTAGTGGGGGCAAGCCTCAATGAGCAGTTCTTC. As protein: CASSVVGASLNEQFF.

V and J are TRBV2 and TRBJ2-1; no firm D call. Trimming removed 4 bases at V and 2 bases at J, with 6 bases between. This CDR3 region has 13 residues. Germline V gene data show CDR1 as SNHLY and CDR2 as FYNNEI. CDR3 sequence reads: CASSAQTYNEQFF. CDR3 DNA sequence: TGTGCCAGCAGTGCACAAACCTACAATGAGCAGTTCTTC.

This clone was recorded many times. The chain couples TRBV7-2 to TRBJ2-5, with D possibly matching TRBD2 (6 bases). This CDR3 comprises 15 residues. With 1 base removed from V and 0 bases from J, the gap between germline ends came to 9 bases. CDR1 is SGHTA and CDR2 is FQGNSA in the germline V gene. CDR3 coding DNA: TGTGCCAGCAGCTTAGTAGGAGGGTACCAAGAGACCCAGTACTTC. This encodes CASSLVGGYQETQYF.

The gene calls are TRBV5-4 and TRBJ1-3; D not certain. Germline assignment: CDR1 SGHNT and CDR2 YYREEE (reference sequence). Between the trimmed V and J ends, which lost 4 bases and 0 bases, there was a span of 8 bases. The CDR3 consists of 14 residues. The CDR3 loop is CASSVEGSGNTIYF. In DNA, the CDR3 is TGTGCCAGCAGCGTCGAGGGCTCTGGAAACACCATATATTTT.

This rearrangement joins TRBV6-6 to TRBJ2-2; TRBD2 matches at 7 bases. CDR1 is MNHNY, CDR2 SVGAGI, per germline (reference sequence). V dropped 3 bases and J dropped 5; count of bases not matched to a gene: 3. The CDR3 is 14 residues long. The CDR3 loop is CASSYSGPTGELFF. CDR3 in DNA: TGTGCCAGCAGTTATAGCGGGCCGACCGGGGAGCTGTTTTTT.

Here the CDR3 reads CAMGTVYGYTF. The CDR3 DNA is TGTGCCATGGGGACGGTCTATGGCTACACCTTC. The chain has TRBV2 and TRBJ1-2; a possible D gene is TRBD1 (5 bases). The CDR3 is made up of 11 amino acids. The germline V and J ends were trimmed by 10 bases and 4 bases, with 10 bases remaining between them. In germline, CDR1 is SNHLY, CDR2 FYNNEI.

This chain joins TRBV7-8 and TRBJ1-1; TRBD1 matches 9 bases. Germline trimming cut 4 bases from V and 6 bases from J; bases unmatched to any gene: 6. Germline CDR1 SGHVS, CDR2 FQNEAQ. The CDR3 loop spans 14 amino acids. The CDR3 DNA follows: TGTGCCAGCAGCTGGGACAGGGTGGTATCTGAAGCTTTCTTT. Translated: CASSWDRVVSEAFF.